A selection of T cell receptor beta chains follows, all from one sample in a study of radiotherapy plus CTLA-4 blockade in lung cancer. Produced via immunoSEQ multiplex PCR; TCRdb's table is partial and in-frame only. Of about 54,000 clones listed, under 85% were seen once; the top ten hold 2.5% to 3.5%. The sequencing used peripheral blood, collected from a patient treated with radiotherapy plus ipilimumab. Receptors originate from a human donor with non-small cell lung cancer who had a partial response to radiotherapy plus ipilimumab. The CDR3 runs from the conserved cysteine through the conserved F or W. Each record gives: V gene, clone size, D gene, J gene, CDR3 protein, CDR3 DNA. The D gene is left open where the match is weak. Size is stated for part of the rows, as once, few or many counts, or as a class when the clone is expanded.

v_call: TRBV28
clone_size: .
d_call: .
j_call: TRBJ1-1
cdr3_aa: CASSLRQVNTEAFF
cdr3_nt: TGTGCCAGCAGTTTACGACAGGTGAACACTGAAGCTTTCTTT

v_call: TRBV9
clone_size: .
d_call: TRBD2
j_call: TRBJ2-3
cdr3_aa: CASSVDGAGSTDTQYF
cdr3_nt: TGTGCCAGCAGCGTAGATGGAGCGGGGAGCACAGATACGCAGTATTTT

v_call: TRBV5-5
clone_size: once
d_call: .
j_call: TRBJ1-1
cdr3_aa: CASSYRTNTEAFF
cdr3_nt: TGTGCCAGCAGCTACCGAACAAACACTGAAGCTTTCTTT

v_call: TRBV11-3
clone_size: .
d_call: .
j_call: TRBJ2-3
cdr3_aa: CASSSIFWWGAQNTQYF
cdr3_nt: TGTGCCAGCAGCTCCATCTTCTGGTGGGGAGCACAGAATACGCAGTATTTT

v_call: TRBV9
clone_size: .
d_call: .
j_call: TRBJ1-6
cdr3_aa: CASSVGQYNSPLHF
cdr3_nt: TGTGCCAGCAGCGTAGGGCAGTATAATTCACCCCTCCACTTT

v_call: TRBV7-3
clone_size: .
d_call: TRBD1
j_call: TRBJ2-2
cdr3_aa: CASSLSRGSGELFF
cdr3_nt: TGTGCCAGCAGCTTAAGCAGGGGGAGCGGGGAGCTGTTTTTT

v_call: TRBV7-9
clone_size: few
d_call: TRBD2
j_call: TRBJ2-1
cdr3_aa: CASSLTGGIYNEQFF
cdr3_nt: TGTGCCAGCAGCTTGACGGGGGGGATCTACAATGAGCAGTTCTTC

v_call: TRBV6-4
clone_size: .
d_call: .
j_call: TRBJ1-1
cdr3_aa: CASTDTEAFF
cdr3_nt: TGTGCCAGCACGGACACTGAAGCTTTCTTT

v_call: TRBV5-6
clone_size: .
d_call: .
j_call: TRBJ2-2
cdr3_aa: CASSRQFTGELFF
cdr3_nt: TGTGCCAGCAGCCGACAGTTCACCGGGGAGCTGTTTTTT

v_call: TRBV19
clone_size: .
d_call: .
j_call: TRBJ1-4
cdr3_aa: CASSPGDYNEKLFF
cdr3_nt: TGTGCCAGTAGTCCGGGGGACTATAATGAAAAACTGTTTTTC

v_call: TRBV7-2
clone_size: .
d_call: .
j_call: TRBJ1-6
cdr3_aa: CASSLGAQGGSPLHF
cdr3_nt: TGTGCCAGCAGCTTAGGGGCGCAGGGTGGATCACCCCTCCACTTT

v_call: TRBV5-4
clone_size: .
d_call: TRBD1
j_call: TRBJ1-1
cdr3_aa: CASSFSTGWVTEAFF
cdr3_nt: TGTGCCAGCAGCTTTTCGACAGGGTGGGTAACTGAAGCTTTCTTT

v_call: TRBV27
clone_size: once
d_call: .
j_call: TRBJ1-6
cdr3_aa: CASSVTGIPNSPLHF
cdr3_nt: TGTGCCAGCTCTGTCACCGGGATCCCTAATTCACCCCTCCACTTT

v_call: TRBV7-8
clone_size: once
d_call: .
j_call: TRBJ2-7
cdr3_aa: CASSLALTNEQYF
cdr3_nt: TGTGCCAGCAGCTTAGCCCTGACAAACGAGCAGTACTTC

v_call: TRBV27
clone_size: .
d_call: TRBD1
j_call: TRBJ2-7
cdr3_aa: CASSWGQRIYEQYF
cdr3_nt: TGTGCCAGCAGTTGGGGACAGCGCATCTACGAGCAGTACTTC

v_call: TRBV2
clone_size: .
d_call: .
j_call: TRBJ1-2
cdr3_aa: CASSDSGVNYGYTF
cdr3_nt: TGTGCCAGCAGTGACAGCGGGGTAAACTATGGCTACACCTTC